A single sample is the source of the 23 T cell receptor beta chains below, sequenced in a study of T-cell reconstitution after alpha-beta-depleted transplantation in children. TCRbeta library preparation incorporated unique molecular identifiers. Via MiXCR, TCRdb re-called the PCR reads, giving one row per CDR3 protein. The repertoire has about 22,000 distinct CDR3 sequences, roughly 10% of them found once; the top ten carry 20% to 30%. Here the sequenced sample was PBMCs from the stem cell graft donor, taken from the stem cell graft. The receptors were sampled from a human donor who donated a stem cell graft to a child with chronic granulomatous disease.

The table lists this clonotype with many counts. The rearrangement uses TRBV4-2 and TRBJ2-5; TRBD2 agrees at 10 bases. Unmatched junction bases numbered 10, after V lost 1 base and J lost 5 bases. Germline V gene lookup returns CDR1 LGHNA and CDR2 YNFKEQ. The length of the CDR3 is 17 residues. The CDR3 reads CASSQVSSGGAGETQYF. CDR3 sequence (DNA): TGTGCCAGCAGCCAAGTCTCCAGCGGGGGGGCCGGGGAGACCCAGTACTTC.

The sample holds many counts of this clonotype. The CDR3 DNA is TGTGCCAGCAGTGAACTAGCGGGGGGGCCCAATGAGCAGTTCTTC. Translating it yields CASSELAGGPNEQFF. V usage is TRBV6-1 and J usage is TRBJ2-1; the match to TRBD2 covers 12 bases. The CDR3 length is 15 residues. After removal of 2 bases from V and 6 bases from J, the junction contained 2 bases not matched to a gene. Germline-derived CDR1 and CDR2 are MNHNS and SASEGT.

This clonotype was observed at least ten times. The rearrangement links TRBV20-1 to TRBJ2-7; TRBD2 is a possible D gene (6 bases). The germline V gene encodes CDR1 DFQATT and CDR2 SNEGSKA (reference sequence). The CDR3 consists of 14 residues. V lost 1 base to trimming and J lost 2 bases, with 12 bases between them. DNA of the CDR3: TGCAGTGCTAGAGCTACCGCGGGACCCTACGAGCAGTACTTC. It is translated as CSARATAGPYEQYF.

This clonotype appeared a few times. J is TRBJ1-5 and V is TRBV7-2; possibly TRBD1 for D (5 bases). The CDR3 length is 15 residues. From germline, CDR1 is SGHTA and CDR2 FQGNSA. Trimming removed 2 bases at V and 4 bases at J, with 12 bases between. The CDR3 protein is CASSLTRAKNQPQHF. For the CDR3, the DNA is TGTGCCAGCAGCTTAACCAGGGCAAAAAATCAGCCCCAGCATTTT.

This clonotype was counted at least ten times. The chain carries TRBV24-1 and TRBJ2-2; TRBD2 matches 16 bases. The CDR3 is 17 amino acids. Germline CDR1 and CDR2: KGHDR and SFDVKD. V gave up 4 bases and J gave up 6 bases; unmatched junction bases: 4. The CDR3 bases are TGTGCCACCAGTGAAGGGACTAGCGGGAGGGCCTCCGGGGAGCTGTTTTTT. Its protein is CATSEGTSGRASGELFF.

This clonotype was counted at least ten times. The V call is TRBV3-1, the J call TRBJ1-1; weak D call: TRBD1 (6 bases). Germline V gives CDR1 LGHDT, CDR2 YNNKEL (reference sequence). V shed 6 bases and J shed 7 bases, with 21 bases lying between them. The CDR3 runs 15 residues. This CDR3 reads CASSPNDRGAVEAFF. The CDR3 coding sequence is TGTGCCAGCAGTCCCAATGATCGGGGGGCGGTTGAAGCTTTCTTT. Together with reference TRBV3-1 and TRBJ1-1, the CDR3 gives the full variable domain: DTAVSQTPKYLVTQMGNDKSIKCEQNLGHDTMYWYKQDSKKFLKIMFSYNNKELIINETVPNRFSPKSPDKAHLNLHINSLELGDSAVYFCASSPNDRGAVEAFFGQGTRLTVV.

This clonotype has at least ten counts. The rearrangement joins TRBV7-2 to TRBJ2-1, with D uncertain. The V gene's germline CDR1 is SGHTA and CDR2 FQGNSA. The germline V and J ends were trimmed by 4 bases and 9 bases, with 10 bases remaining between them. The CDR3 consists of 12 residues. DNA of the CDR3: TGTGCCAGCAGCTCCTTAGGCGTTGAGCAGTTCTTC. Protein sequence: CASSSLGVEQFF.

This clonotype was counted ten times or more. The chain carries TRBV12-3 or TRBV12-4 and TRBJ2-1, with 8 positions matching TRBD2. V dropped 6 bases and J dropped 4; count of bases not matched to a gene: 11. This CDR3 spans 16 amino acids. The DNA for the CDR3 is TGTGCCAGCAGATCCGTGAGTCGGGGGGGATACAATGAGCAGTTCTTC. Protein product: CASRSVSRGGYNEQFF.

This clonotype came up many times. The chain employs TRBV12-3 or TRBV12-4 and TRBJ1-2; D is possibly TRBD1 (5 bases). This CDR3 has 13 amino acids. The V and J ends lost 6 bases and 3 bases respectively, with 11 bases between them. CDR3 region: CASRLRGDYGYTF. CDR3 sequence (DNA): TGTGCCAGCAGGCTCCGGGGGGACTATGGCTACACCTTC.

This clonotype was detected many times. The rearrangement joins TRBV3-1 to TRBJ2-2; D unresolved. This CDR3 region has 14 residues. Trimming took off 4 bases at V and 2 bases at J, with 8 bases between the two ends. Per the germline V gene, CDR1 is LGHDT and CDR2 is YNNKEL (reference sequence). The CDR3 DNA follows: TGTGCCAGCAGCCGGACCTCCAACACCGGGGAGCTGTTTTTT. This gives the protein CASSRTSNTGELFF.

This clonotype occurred once. The J gene is TRBJ2-7, the V gene TRBV30; 12 bases align to TRBD1. The CDR3 loop spans 14 amino acids. Germline CDR1 reads GTSNPN; CDR2 reads SVGIG (reference sequence). Germline trimming cut 2 bases from V and 6 bases from J; bases unmatched to any gene: 5. Written as DNA, the CDR3 is TGTGCCTGGAGTCCGGGACAGGGGGCTGTCGAGCAGTACTTC. Encoded protein: CAWSPGQGAVEQYF.

The chain has TRBV5-4 and TRBJ1-3, with 8 bases that match TRBD1. Germline V gene sequence: CDR1 SGHNT, CDR2 YYREEE (reference sequence). The V segment lost 5 bases and the J segment 3 bases; nucleotides outside the gene matches: 7. The length of the CDR3 is 15 residues. CDR3 residues: CASSPGTGIGNTIYF. CDR3 DNA: TGTGCCAGCAGTCCCGGGACAGGTATTGGAAACACCATATATTTT.

This clonotype was counted at least ten times. This rearrangement joins TRBV12-3 or TRBV12-4 to TRBJ2-5; 13 bases match TRBD2. CDR3 length: 17 amino acids. The V and J ends lost 7 bases and 2 bases, in that order; junction bases with no gene match: 10. CDR3 nucleotides: TGTGCCAGCAAACCATTCGCGGGACTAGCGGGACAAGAGACCCAGTACTTC. The encoded protein is CASKPFAGLAGQETQYF.

This clonotype was recorded many times. The chain employs TRBV20-1 and TRBJ2-7, with 10 bases fitting TRBD2. CDR3 length: 13 residues. CDR1 and CDR2 (germline): DFQATT, SNEGSKA (reference sequence). The V gene end was trimmed by 4 bases and the J gene end by 3 bases; junction bases not matched to a gene: 3. CDR3 bases: TGCAGTGCTACGAGCGGGGGGGTCTACGAGCAGTACTTC. This translates into CSATSGGVYEQYF.

The sample holds many counts of this clonotype. This rearrangement joins TRBV7-9 to TRBJ2-1; the D gene could be TRBD1 or TRBD2 (5 bases each). V was cut by 8 bases and J by 4 bases, with 12 bases left in between. The CDR3 consists of 13 residues. The germline V gene has CDR1 SEHNR and CDR2 FQNEAQ (reference sequence). The CDR3, as DNA: TGTGCCAGCGAGGGGACGTCATACAATGAGCAGTTCTTC. Residues: CASEGTSYNEQFF.

This clonotype was observed many times. The chain is built from TRBV29-1 and TRBJ2-7; 7 nucleotides align to TRBD1. The CDR3 runs to 12 residues. Trimming took 7 bases from V and 0 from J; bases not matched to a gene: 3. Germline V gene data show CDR1 as SQVTM and CDR2 as ANQGSEA. The CDR3 DNA reads as TGCAGCGCCTGGGACAGCTCCTACGAGCAGTACTTC. This gives the protein CSAWDSSYEQYF.

This clonotype has at least ten counts. V gene TRBV29-1 combines with J gene TRBJ2-7; TRBD2 aligns across 9 bases. The germline gives CDR1 SQVTM, CDR2 ANQGSEA. This CDR3 spans 14 amino acids. Germline trimming cut 6 bases from V and 5 bases from J; bases unmatched to any gene: 11. The CDR3 protein is CSVIIAGEGNEQYF. CDR3 DNA sequence: TGCAGCGTAATTATAGCGGGAGAGGGAAACGAGCAGTACTTC.

The sample holds many counts of this clonotype. This rearrangement joins TRBV20-1 to TRBJ1-5; 7 bases match TRBD1. The V gene end was trimmed by 4 bases and the J gene end by 3 bases; junction bases not matched to a gene: 6. The CDR3 runs 14 residues. CDR1 is DFQATT and CDR2 is SNEGSKA in the germline V gene (reference sequence). The CDR3 region has the DNA TGCAGTGCTACCTCCGACAGGGACAATCAGCCCCAGCATTTT. Its translation is CSATSDRDNQPQHF.

This clonotype was recorded at least ten times. The chain joins TRBV12-5 to TRBJ2-2; no definite D call. V shed 7 bases and J shed 8 bases, with 2 bases lying between them. The germline V gene has CDR1 LGHNT and CDR2 FRNRAP. This CDR3 region has 9 residues. Here the CDR3 DNA reads TGTGCTAGTGCTGGGGAGCTGTTTTTT. Translated, it gives CASAGELFF. Using reference TRBV12-5 and TRBJ2-2 for the parts outside the CDR3, the full variable domain is DARVTQTPRHKVTEMGQEVTMRCQPILGHNTVFWYRQTMMQGLELLAYFRNRAPLDDSGMPKDRFSAEMPDATLATLKIQPSEPRDSAVYFCASAGELFFGEGSRLTVL.

Concerning this clonotype itself: A single base separates this from a much larger clone, so it may be a read error. The chain links TRBV7-2 to TRBJ2-1; 8 bases map to TRBD2. The CDR3 spans 17 residues. The germline V gene has CDR1 SGHTA and CDR2 FQGNSA. The chain's CDR3 is CASSSRLAKSSYNDQFF. In DNA form, the CDR3 reads TGTGCCAGCAGCTCCCGACTAGCGAAAAGCTCCTACAATGACCAGTTCTTC.

This clonotype was seen many times. This sequence joins TRBV7-8 and TRBJ2-2, with a weak D call TRBD2 (6 bases). The CDR3 runs to 13 residues. Germline V gene lookup returns CDR1 SGHVS and CDR2 FQNEAQ. The V and J ends lost 10 bases and 1 base respectively, with 10 bases between them. The CDR3 sequence is CATGGGNTGELFF. The CDR3 nucleotides read TGTGCCACCGGGGGTGGGAACACCGGGGAGCTGTTTTTT.

This clonotype was seen at least ten times. The chain couples TRBV5-1 to TRBJ1-1; the match to TRBD1 covers 8 bases. Trimming at V came to 0 bases and at J to 1 base, leaving 5 bases not matched to a gene. Germline V lookup: CDR1 SGHRS, CDR2 YFSETQ. The CDR3 has 16 residues. The CDR3 DNA reads as TGCGCCAGCAGCTTGGGTCGAGGGACAGGGAACACTGAAGCTTTCTTT. Its translation is CASSLGRGTGNTEAFF. Full variable domain (rest looked up from reference TRBV5-1 and TRBJ1-1): KAGVTQTPRYLIKTRGQQVTLSCSPISGHRSVSWYQQTPGQGLQFLFEYFSETQRNKGNFPGRFSGRQFSNSRSEMNVSTLELGDSALYLCASSLGRGTGNTEAFFGQGTRLTVV.

This clonotype was picked up many times. V usage is TRBV29-1 and J usage is TRBJ2-7; 8 nucleotides agree with TRBD2. Trimming cost V 1 base and J 1 base; bases outside gene matches: 6. In germline, CDR1 is SQVTM, CDR2 ANQGSEA. This CDR3 has 15 residues. DNA of the CDR3: TGCAGCGTTGAAGGGGGGCTAGCGGGTTCCTACGAGCAGTACTTC. Translated, it gives CSVEGGLAGSYEQYF.